The clone carrying this T cell receptor (beta chain) occurred a few times. Its antigen remains unidentified. The data originate from a study of human T cells and chemical hapten exposure. Study summary: Per-sample TCR yields varied mainly from small pooled library volume differences. Study-wide results and limits: A positive correlation with patch test score was found for PT1 expanded TCR counts.

This CDR3 is built from 15 residues. Germline CDR1 MNHNS, CDR2 SASEGT. V shed 8 bases, J shed 0 bases, and the junction held 7 bases outside the gene matches. The time point: pre-sensitization, week 0. Treatment of the sample: therapeutic diphenylcyclopropenone sensitization with weekly scalp DPC. Sample donors consisted of patients with alopecia, aged 18 to 70 years, who were suitable for DPC. Via MiXCR, TCRdb re-called the RACE reads, giving one row per CDR3 protein. The sample has approximately 320,000 distinct CDR3 sequences; about 5% are singletons. This chain uses TRBV6-1 with TRBJ2-4; 7 nucleotides match TRBD1. This TCR derives from a woman younger than 30 with alopecia areata. Some clones in this sample may be carry-over from other donors' samples. The sample was whole blood, taken in connection with sensitization to the hapten diphenylcyclopropenone (DPC). CDR3 amino acids: CASHTQGLAKNIQYF. The CDR3 DNA reads as TGTGCCAGCCATACACAGGGGTTAGCCAAAAACATTCAGTACTTC.